Shown below are 23 T cell receptor beta chains from a single sample sequenced in a study of cytomegalovirus exposure and HLA in healthy donors. The PCR ran on 60 Vbeta and 13 Jbeta primers. The repertoire was sequenced with immunoSEQ multiplex PCR; TCRdb's copy has only in-frame clones and lacks some. The repertoire includes around 200,000 clones, around 79% of them detected once, and 1.8% sits in the top ten. Material: PBMCs. These receptors came from a male donor in good health and CMV-seronegative.

This clone was counted once. The rearrangement uses TRBV14 and TRBJ2-4; TRBD2 matches 15 bases. CDR1 SGHDN and CDR2 FVKESK come from the germline V gene. The J segment lost 0 bases and the V segment lost 0 bases, leaving 6 bases of the junction unmatched. This CDR3 has 20 residues. CDR3 nucleotides: TGTGCCAGCAGCCAAGAAGGGACTAGCGGGAGGACCCTAGCCAAAAACATTCAGTACTTC. This translates into CASSQEGTSGRTLAKNIQYF.

The rearrangement joins TRBV30 to TRBJ2-5, with D possibly TRBD2 on 5 matching bases. Matching the DNA end better, TRBJ2-7 makes the J call doubtful. CDR1 is GTSNPN and CDR2 is SVGIG in the germline V gene (reference sequence). The CDR3 runs 13 residues. The CDR3 reads CAWDTRRRYEQYF. The CDR3 DNA follows: TGTGCCTGGGACACGCGGAGGAGGTACGAGCAGTACTTC.

As concerns this clone: This same CDR3 is encoded by further DNA sequences in the sample. The J gene is TRBJ2-7, the V gene TRBV18; 8 positions match TRBD1. Per the germline V gene, CDR1 is KGHSH and CDR2 is LQKENI. Trimming at V came to 3 bases and at J to 5 bases, leaving 6 bases not matched to a gene. The CDR3 is 14 amino acids. CDR3 residues: CASSPGTGGDEQYF. The CDR3 DNA reads as TGTGCCAGCTCACCTGGGACAGGAGGAGACGAGCAGTACTTC.

This chain connects TRBV28 to TRBJ2-7, with 8 bases aligning to TRBD1. J was trimmed by 3 bases and V by 6 bases; bases with no gene match: 10. Per germline, CDR1 MDHEN and CDR2 SYDVKM. The CDR3 consists of 15 residues. The CDR3 is CASRSPGQASYEQYF. CDR3 bases: TGTGCCAGCAGGTCTCCGGGACAGGCGAGCTACGAGCAGTACTTC.

The V and J genes are TRBV28 and TRBJ2-7; possibly TRBD1 for D (6 bases). The V gene lost 2 bases and the J gene lost 3 bases, with 8 bases spanning the gap. The CDR3 runs 13 residues. CDR1 and CDR2 (germline): MDHEN, SYDVKM. Written as DNA, the CDR3 is TGTGCCAGCAGTTTACCGACAGGCTACGAGCAGTACTTC. Amino acids: CASSLPTGYEQYF.

The genes are TRBV9 and TRBJ2-1, with 7 bases that match TRBD2. Germline CDR1 reads SGDLS; CDR2 reads YYNGEE. This CDR3 spans 16 amino acids. V gave up 0 bases and J gave up 0 bases; unmatched junction bases: 3. Here the CDR3 DNA reads TGTGCCAGCAGCGTAGCTACGGGGGGCTCCTACAATGAGCAGTTCTTC. It is translated as CASSVATGGSYNEQFF.

The genes are TRBV5-1 and TRBJ2-1; TRBD2 agrees at 7 bases. The CDR3 contains 15 residues. The V segment lost 4 bases and the J segment 6 bases; nucleotides outside the gene matches: 10. Germline V gives CDR1 SGHRS, CDR2 YFSETQ. CDR3 nucleotides: TGCGCCAGCAGCCGCGACTGGGGGGGGAGCAATGAGCAGTTCTTC. Protein product: CASSRDWGGSNEQFF.

This chain links TRBV6-1 with TRBJ2-2, with 9 bases that match TRBD2. After removal of 4 bases from V and 1 base from J, the junction contained 1 base not matched to a gene. Looked up from germline, CDR1 is MNHNS and CDR2 is SASEGT. This CDR3 comprises 15 residues. The CDR3 protein is CASSGLAENTGELFF. Written as DNA, the CDR3 is TGTGCCAGCAGTGGACTAGCGGAGAACACCGGGGAGCTGTTTTTT.

This chain links TRBV5-6 with TRBJ2-2; D not certain. The CDR3 loop spans 13 amino acids. V lost 4 bases and J lost 2, with 6 bases in between. Looked up from germline, CDR1 is SGHDT and CDR2 is YYEEEE. CDR3 nucleotide sequence: TGTGCCAGCAGCCCAGAAAACACCGGGGAGCTGTTTTTT. Its protein is CASSPENTGELFF.

V usage is TRBV4-3 and J usage is TRBJ1-6; D perhaps matches TRBD1 (5 bases). Germline V gene sequence: CDR1 LGHNA, CDR2 YSLEER. V lost 0 bases to trimming and J lost 6 bases, with 15 bases between them. The CDR3 is 17 residues long. CDR3 DNA: TGCGCCAGCAGCCAAGAGGGGCCGGGGGGTGGTAATTCACCCCTCCACTTT. Protein product: CASSQEGPGGGNSPLHF.

The V and J genes are TRBV2 and TRBJ2-6, with unresolved D. Germline CDR1 and CDR2: SNHLY and FYNNEI. V lost 3 bases and J lost 0, with 9 bases in between. The CDR3 runs to 16 residues. CDR3 in DNA: TGTGCCAGCAGTGATTTAGTTCGCTCTGGGGCCAACGTCCTGACTTTC. Its translation: CASSDLVRSGANVLTF.

The chain employs TRBV6-5 and TRBJ2-1; possible D gene TRBD2, 5 bases. The germline V gene has CDR1 MNHEY and CDR2 SVGAGI. Trimming removed 6 bases at V and 4 bases at J, with 16 bases between. This CDR3 comprises 15 residues. This CDR3 reads CASSLGRPLYNEQFF. The CDR3 DNA reads TGTGCCAGCAGCCTGGGGAGACCCTTATACAATGAGCAGTTCTTC.

The chain is built from TRBV30 and TRBJ2-1, with a weak D call TRBD1 (5 bases). CDR1 and CDR2 (germline): GTSNPN, SVGIG (reference sequence). This CDR3 has 13 residues. Trimming removed 1 base from V and 4 bases from J, with 8 bases in between. The CDR3 sequence: CAWSEDSYNEQFF. The CDR3 DNA reads TGTGCCTGGAGTGAAGACAGTTACAATGAGCAGTTCTTC.

CDR3 sequence (DNA): TGCGCCAGCAGCTCAACTTATGGGGGGACAGATACGCAGTATTTT. This translates into CASSSTYGGTDTQYF. The chain uses TRBV5-1 and TRBJ2-3, with a tentative D call TRBD2 (6 bases). V was pared by 3 bases and J by 3 bases, with 14 bases between. The CDR3 covers 15 residues. CDR1 and CDR2 (germline): SGHRS, YFSETQ.

The chain links TRBV6-1 to TRBJ1-2; the D gene is possibly TRBD1 (5 bases). This CDR3 is 15 amino acids long. V lost 0 bases, J lost 7 bases, and 15 bases lay in between. Germline V gives CDR1 MNHNS, CDR2 SASEGT. CDR3 sequence: CASSEASGNGFGYTF. The CDR3 coding sequence is TGTGCCAGCAGTGAAGCTTCAGGGAACGGCTTTGGCTACACCTTC.

The V gene is TRBV10-3, the J gene TRBJ2-3; 12 bases are shared with TRBD1. V was pared by 4 bases and J by 4 bases, with 12 bases of the junction left unmatched. In germline, CDR1 is ENHRY, CDR2 SYGVKD. CDR3 size: 18 residues. CDR3 protein: CAISGAFSGTGGPDTQYF. CDR3 bases: TGTGCCATCAGTGGGGCCTTCTCCGGGACAGGGGGCCCAGATACGCAGTATTTT.

This chain's CDR3 is CASSPGTLGIYNEQFF. In DNA form, the CDR3 reads TGTGCCAGCAGCCCCGGGACTTTGGGGATCTACAATGAGCAGTTCTTC. The V call is TRBV9, the J call TRBJ2-1; tentative D call: TRBD2 (6 bases). The V gene lost 4 bases and the J gene lost 3 bases, with 17 bases spanning the gap. Germline V gene lookup returns CDR1 SGDLS and CDR2 YYNGEE. The CDR3 is 16 amino acids.

This chain connects TRBV5-4 to TRBJ2-3, with D possibly TRBD1 on 6 matching bases. V was cut by 4 bases and J by 3 bases, with 18 bases left in between. This CDR3 contains 16 residues. Germline CDR1 and CDR2: SGHNT and YYREEE (reference sequence). In nucleotides, the CDR3 is TGTGCCAGCAGCCATAGCCCGCAGGGGAGAACAGATACGCAGTATTTT. Translation gives CASSHSPQGRTDTQYF.

The CDR3 reads CAWSLRGGAVEQYF. The CDR3 bases are TGTGCCTGGAGTTTACGGGGGGGAGCTGTCGAGCAGTACTTC. The chain carries TRBV30 and TRBJ2-7, with TRBD2 matching over 8 bases. The CDR3 contains 14 residues. CDR1 is GTSNPN and CDR2 is SVGIG in the germline V gene (reference sequence). V lost 2 bases, J lost 6 bases, and 9 bases stayed unmatched.

This clone came up once. This chain joins TRBV28 and TRBJ2-7; 8 positions agree with TRBD2. The CDR3 covers 15 residues. Germline trimming cut 5 bases from V and 9 bases from J; bases unmatched to any gene: 15. Germline V gives CDR1 MDHEN, CDR2 SYDVKM. Here the CDR3 reads CASSTPGLVILGQYF. The CDR3 coding sequence is TGTGCCAGCAGTACACCGGGACTAGTGATTTTAGGGCAGTACTTC.

J is TRBJ2-3 and V is TRBV7-2, with 8 bases identical to TRBD2. This CDR3 comprises 16 residues. The ends lost 5 bases at V and 2 bases at J; junction bases unmatched: 9. Germline V gene sequence: CDR1 SGHTA, CDR2 FQGNSA. The CDR3 sequence: CASSQRGGELTDTQYF. CDR3 nucleotides: TGTGCCAGCAGCCAACGGGGGGGGGAACTCACAGATACGCAGTATTTT.

This clone appeared once. V gene TRBV6-9 combines with J gene TRBJ2-3, with 15 bases fitting TRBD2. The CDR3 is 18 residues long. The germline CDR1 and CDR2 sequences are MNHGY and SVAAGI. V dropped 5 bases and J dropped 1; count of bases not matched to a gene: 7. The CDR3 spells CASSRTSGRVVGTDTQYF. CDR3 nucleotides: TGTGCCAGCAGTAGGACTAGCGGGAGGGTAGTGGGCACAGATACGCAGTATTTT.

A single count supports this clone. The chain is built from TRBV7-8 and TRBJ2-2; unclear D gene. There are 13 residues in the CDR3. Germline V CDR1 and CDR2: SGHVS, FQNEAQ. V was clipped by 1 base and J by 5 bases, with 5 bases between them. The CDR3 nucleotides are TGTGCCAGCAGCTTAGACACGACCGGGGAGCTGTTTTTT. It translates to CASSLDTTGELFF.